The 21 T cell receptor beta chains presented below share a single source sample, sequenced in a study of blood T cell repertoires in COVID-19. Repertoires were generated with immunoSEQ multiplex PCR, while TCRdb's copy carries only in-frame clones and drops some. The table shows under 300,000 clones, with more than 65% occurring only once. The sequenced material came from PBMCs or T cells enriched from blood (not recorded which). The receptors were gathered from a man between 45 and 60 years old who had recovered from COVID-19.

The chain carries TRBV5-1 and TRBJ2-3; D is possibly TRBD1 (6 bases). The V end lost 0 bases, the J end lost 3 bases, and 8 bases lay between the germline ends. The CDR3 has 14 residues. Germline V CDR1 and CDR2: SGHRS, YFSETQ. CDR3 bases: TGCGCCAGCAGCTTGGGGACAGTTACAGATACGCAGTATTTT. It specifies CASSLGTVTDTQYF.

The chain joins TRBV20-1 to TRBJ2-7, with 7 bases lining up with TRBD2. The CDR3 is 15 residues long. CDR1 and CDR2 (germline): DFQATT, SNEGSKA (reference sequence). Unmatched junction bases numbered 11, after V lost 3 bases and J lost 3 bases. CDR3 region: CSASHRLANRYEQYF. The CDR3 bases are TGCAGTGCTAGTCACCGACTAGCCAATCGCTACGAGCAGTACTTC.

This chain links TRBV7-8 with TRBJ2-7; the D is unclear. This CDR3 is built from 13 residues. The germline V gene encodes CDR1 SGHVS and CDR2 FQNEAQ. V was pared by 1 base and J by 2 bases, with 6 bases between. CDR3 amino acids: CASSLDSTYEQYF. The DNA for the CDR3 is TGTGCCAGCAGCTTAGACAGCACCTACGAGCAGTACTTC.

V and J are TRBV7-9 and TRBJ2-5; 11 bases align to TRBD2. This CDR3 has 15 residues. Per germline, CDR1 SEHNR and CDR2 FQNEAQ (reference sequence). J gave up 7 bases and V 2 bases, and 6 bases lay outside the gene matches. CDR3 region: CASSLLAGGSGTQYF. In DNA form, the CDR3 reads TGTGCCAGCAGCTTACTAGCGGGGGGCTCGGGGACCCAGTACTTC.

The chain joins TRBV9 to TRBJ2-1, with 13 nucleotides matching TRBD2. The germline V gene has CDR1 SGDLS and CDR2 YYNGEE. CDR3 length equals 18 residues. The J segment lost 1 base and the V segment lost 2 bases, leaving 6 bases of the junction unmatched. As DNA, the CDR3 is TGTGCCAGCAGCGTCACTAGCGGGGGGGAGAGGTCCTACAATGAGCAGTTCTTC. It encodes CASSVTSGGERSYNEQFF.

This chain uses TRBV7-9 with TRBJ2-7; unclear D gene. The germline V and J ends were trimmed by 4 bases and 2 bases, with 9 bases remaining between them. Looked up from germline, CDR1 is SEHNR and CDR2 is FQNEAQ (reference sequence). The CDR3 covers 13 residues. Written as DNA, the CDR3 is TGTGCCAGCAGCTCCCAACTCACCTACGAGCAGTACTTC. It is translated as CASSSQLTYEQYF.

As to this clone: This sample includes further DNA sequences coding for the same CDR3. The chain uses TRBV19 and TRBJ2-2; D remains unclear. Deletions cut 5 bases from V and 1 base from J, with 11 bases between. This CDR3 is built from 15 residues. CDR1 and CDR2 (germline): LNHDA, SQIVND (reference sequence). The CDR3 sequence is CASSDRRKNTGELFF. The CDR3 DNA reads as TGTGCCAGTAGTGACCGGAGAAAGAACACCGGGGAGCTGTTTTTT.

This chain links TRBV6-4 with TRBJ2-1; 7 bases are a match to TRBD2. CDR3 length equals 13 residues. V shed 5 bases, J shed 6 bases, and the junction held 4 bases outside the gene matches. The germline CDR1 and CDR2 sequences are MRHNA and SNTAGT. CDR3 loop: CASSWASGNEQFF. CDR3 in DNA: TGTGCCAGCAGTTGGGCTAGCGGCAATGAGCAGTTCTTC.

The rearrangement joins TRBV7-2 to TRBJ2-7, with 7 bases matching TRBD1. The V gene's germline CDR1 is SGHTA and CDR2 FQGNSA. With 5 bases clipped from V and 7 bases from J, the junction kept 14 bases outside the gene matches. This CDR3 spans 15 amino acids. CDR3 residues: CASSQRDRGLWEQYF. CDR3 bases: TGTGCCAGCAGCCAGCGAGATAGGGGGCTGTGGGAGCAGTACTTC.

The CDR3 sequence is CATSRDMETQYF. The CDR3, as DNA: TGTGCCACCAGCAGGGACATGGAGACCCAGTACTTC. V and J are TRBV15 and TRBJ2-5, with TRBD1 as a possible D gene (5 bases). There are 12 residues in the CDR3. V was shortened by 3 bases and J by 5 bases, with 7 bases between the two germline ends. CDR1 is LNHNV and CDR2 is YYDKDF in the germline V gene (reference sequence). Full variable domain (outside the CDR3, taken from reference TRBV15 and TRBJ2-5): DAMVIQNPRYQVTQFGKPVTLSCSQTLNHNVMYWYQQKSSQAPKLLFHYYDKDFNNEADTPDNFQSRRPNTSFCFLDIRSPGLGDTAMYLCATSRDMETQYFGPGTRLLVL.

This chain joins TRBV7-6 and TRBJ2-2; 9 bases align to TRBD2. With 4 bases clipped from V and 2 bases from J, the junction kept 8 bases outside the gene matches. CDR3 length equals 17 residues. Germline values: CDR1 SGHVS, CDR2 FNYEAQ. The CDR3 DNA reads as TGTGCCAGCAGCTCCTTTACTAGCGGGCTTAACACCGGGGAGCTGTTTTTT. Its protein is CASSSFTSGLNTGELFF. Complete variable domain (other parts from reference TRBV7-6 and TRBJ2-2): GAGVSQSPRYKVTKRGQDVALRCDPISGHVSLYWYRQALGQGPEFLTYFNYEAQQDKSGLPNDRFSAERPEGSISTLTIQRTEQRDSAMYRCASSSFTSGLNTGELFFGEGSRLTVL.

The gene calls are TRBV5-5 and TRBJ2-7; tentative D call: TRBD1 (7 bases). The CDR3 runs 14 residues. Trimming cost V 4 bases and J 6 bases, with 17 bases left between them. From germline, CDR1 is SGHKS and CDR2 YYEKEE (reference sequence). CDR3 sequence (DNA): TGTGCCAGCAGCCAAACAGGGGTGGGGGGCGAGCAGTACTTC. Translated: CASSQTGVGGEQYF.

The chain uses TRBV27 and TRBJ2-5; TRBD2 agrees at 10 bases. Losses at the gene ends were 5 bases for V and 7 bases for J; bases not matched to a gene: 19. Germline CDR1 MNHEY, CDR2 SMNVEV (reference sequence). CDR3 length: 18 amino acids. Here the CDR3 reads CASSPPASGRALAGTQYF. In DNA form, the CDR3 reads TGTGCCAGCAGTCCCCCAGCGAGCGGGAGGGCGCTGGCAGGGACCCAGTACTTC.

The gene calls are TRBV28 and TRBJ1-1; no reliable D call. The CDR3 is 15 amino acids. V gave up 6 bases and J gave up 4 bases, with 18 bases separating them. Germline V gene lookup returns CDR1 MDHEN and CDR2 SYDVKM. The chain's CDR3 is CASSDWASEGTEAFF. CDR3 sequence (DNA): TGTGCCAGCAGCGACTGGGCGTCGGAGGGCACTGAAGCTTTCTTT.

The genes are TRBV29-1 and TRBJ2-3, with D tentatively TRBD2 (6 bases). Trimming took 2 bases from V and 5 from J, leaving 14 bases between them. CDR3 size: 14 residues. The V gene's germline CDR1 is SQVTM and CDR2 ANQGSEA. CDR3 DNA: TGCAGCGTTGAACCCCCGGGGGTGGAAGATACGCAGTATTTT. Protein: CSVEPPGVEDTQYF.

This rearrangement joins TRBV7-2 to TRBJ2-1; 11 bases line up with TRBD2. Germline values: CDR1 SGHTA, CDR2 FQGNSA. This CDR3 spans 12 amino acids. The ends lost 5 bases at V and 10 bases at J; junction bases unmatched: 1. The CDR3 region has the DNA TGTGCCAGCAGCCGGACTAGCGGGGAGCAGTTCTTC. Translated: CASSRTSGEQFF.

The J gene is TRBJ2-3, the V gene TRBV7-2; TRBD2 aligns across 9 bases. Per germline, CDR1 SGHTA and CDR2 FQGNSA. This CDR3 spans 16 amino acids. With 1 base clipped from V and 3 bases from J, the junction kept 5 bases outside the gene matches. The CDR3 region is CASSLGRGGWTDTQYF. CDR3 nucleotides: TGTGCCAGCAGCTTAGGGCGGGGGGGCTGGACAGATACGCAGTATTTT.

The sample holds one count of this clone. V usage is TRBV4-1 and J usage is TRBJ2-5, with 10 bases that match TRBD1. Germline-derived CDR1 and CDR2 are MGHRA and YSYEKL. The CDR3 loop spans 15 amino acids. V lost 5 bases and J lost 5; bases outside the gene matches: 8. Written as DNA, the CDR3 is TGCGCCAGCAGCACGTCCCGGGACAGGGGTGAGACCCAGTACTTC. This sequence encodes CASSTSRDRGETQYF.

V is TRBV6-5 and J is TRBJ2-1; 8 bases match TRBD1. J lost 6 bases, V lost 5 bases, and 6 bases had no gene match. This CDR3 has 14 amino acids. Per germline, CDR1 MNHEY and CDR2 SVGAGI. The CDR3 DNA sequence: TGTGCCAGCAGTAGCCGGGACAGGTCCAATGAGCAGTTCTTC. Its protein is CASSSRDRSNEQFF.

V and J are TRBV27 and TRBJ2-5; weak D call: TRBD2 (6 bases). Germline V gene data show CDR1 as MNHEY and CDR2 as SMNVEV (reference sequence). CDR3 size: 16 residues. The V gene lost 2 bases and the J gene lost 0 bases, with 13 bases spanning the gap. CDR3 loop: CASSLLGGGYQETQYF. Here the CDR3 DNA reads TGTGCCAGCAGTTTACTCGGCGGAGGGTACCAAGAGACCCAGTACTTC.

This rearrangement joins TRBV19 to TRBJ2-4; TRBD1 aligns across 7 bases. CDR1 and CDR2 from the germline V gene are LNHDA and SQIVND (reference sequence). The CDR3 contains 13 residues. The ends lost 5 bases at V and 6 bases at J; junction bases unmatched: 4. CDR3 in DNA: TGTGCCAGTAGTCGGGACAGAGCAAACATTCAGTACTTC. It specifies CASSRDRANIQYF.